This entry is about one T cell receptor beta chain. The target of this receptor is not known. The record has no base qualities; no much larger clone is one base away. These data are taken from a study of blood T cell repertoires in COVID-19 (dated by TCRdb to the early 2020s). Some background on the complete study: Samples from collaborators originated in the United States, Italy and Spain and spanned both the acute and convalescent phases of COVID-19. The material from the prospective study consisted of cDNA or gDNA derived from T cells, B-cell-depleted T cells, or PBMCs. The dataset comprised deeply sampled blood TCRbeta repertoires from subjects exposed to, actively infected with, or recovered from COVID-19. The repertoires were made available in a free public database intended to serve as a resource for research on the immune response to SARS-CoV-2. Samples were obtained from the ongoing ImmuneRACE study (first 160 participants) and from 1,254 subjects provided by 6 global collaborators. A de-identified subject ID, COVID-19 status, age in years and sex were almost always included in the sample metadata. Where available, HLA class I and class II types were taken from metadata supplied by the sample provider and were not determined by assay-based typing.

One collaborating source in Seattle enrolled patients while the patients were actively infected and followed the patients over time throughout the course of disease. Whole blood was collected in K2EDTA tubes by collaborating institutions according to the institutions' own protocols. For TCRbeta analysis, collaborators shipped samples in one of three forms: frozen whole blood, isolated PBMCs, or DNA extracted from either of those sample types. TCRbeta CDR3 regions were amplified from genomic DNA using the immunoSEQ Assay, a bias-controlled multiplex PCR. Turning to the authors' computational methods: The number of nucleated cells in each sample was estimated from the amplification of reference gene primers within the assay. To quantify the absolute abundance of each unique TCRbeta CDR3 rearrangement, sequence reads were collapsed and filtered. For each sample, productive Simpson clonality was calculated as the square root of Simpson's diversity index over productive rearrangements. The source is immuneACCESS, and TCRdb retained only in-frame sequences with V and J called. Part of the clones is not carried over; for the studies checked, unresolved V genes explain less than half of this, and the remainder is unexplained. That table gives V, J and clone size, and the DNA gave D and trimming. Counted in this sample were around 150,000 clones; around nine tenths of them appeared once. The top ten constitute approximately 10% of the sample.

The CDR3 holds 14 amino acids from the cysteine to the phenylalanine. Of the read, only the CDR3 DNA is kept; its 42 bases are in frame from base 1. CDR1 and CDR2 were assigned from the germline V gene (reference sequence) as LNHDA and SQIVND. V trim: 5 bases; J trim: 4 bases; unmatched bases: 5. Paper-wide results and their limitations: Clinical and demographic metadata were provided uncurated, with the amount varying by source and participant.

The sequence was collected from a woman aged 70 to 79 with COVID-19, enrolled during active disease. The chain is encoded by TRBV19 joined to TRBJ1-1; TRBD1 agrees with 9 junctional bases. Material for sequencing was peripheral blood. The nucleotide sequence reads TGTGCCAGTAGTGCGGTGACAGGGGGCACTGAAGCTTTCTTT. Its translation reads: CASSAVTGGTEAFF.